One and the same sample provided the 17 T cell receptor beta chains below, sequenced in a study of molecular identifiers for immune sequencing clone quantification. TCRdb fed the PCR reads into MiXCR, producing one record per CDR3 protein. The sample carries around 470,000 distinct CDR3 sequences, around 25% recorded once. Sequencing input: naive CD8+ T cells from blood, with Jurkat cell RNA spiked in. The subset was: FACS-sorted CD8+CD4-CCR7+CD45RA+ naive T cells. These receptors all come from a human donor in good health. Some libraries in this study had Jurkat cell RNA spiked in.

This clonotype was seen many times. CDR3 in DNA: TGTGCCAGCAGCTTGTCAGGCCCGGGAAACACTGAAGCTTTCTTT. Translation gives CASSLSGPGNTEAFF. The chain has TRBV5-5 and TRBJ1-1; D gene ambiguous. The germline gives CDR1 SGHKS, CDR2 YYEKEE (reference sequence). V lost 1 base and J 2 bases, leaving 12 bases between the germline ends. The CDR3 contains 15 residues.

A few counts support this clonotype. The chain employs TRBV19 and TRBJ2-3; unclear D gene. Trimming left V 3 bases short and J 0 bases short, with 10 bases between. Per germline, CDR1 LNHDA and CDR2 SQIVND (reference sequence). CDR3 length: 15 residues. The CDR3 is CASSMGGRSTDTQYF. In DNA, the CDR3 is TGTGCCAGTAGTATGGGCGGCCGAAGCACAGATACGCAGTATTTT.

To note about this clonotype: Given the absence of the conserved phenylalanine or tryptophan at the CDR3 end, a read error is likely. The DNA is omitted, as the CDR3 cannot be located on it reliably, and the CDR3 follows TCRdb's listing. The CDR3 sequence: CAIQSRDPPS. The V gene is TRBV3-1, the J gene TRBJ2-1; TRBD2 reflects the table's D call only, with no check against the DNA. Germline V lookup: CDR1 LGHDT, CDR2 YNNKEL (reference sequence). The CDR3 has 10 residues if both end residues are counted.

V gene TRBV20-1 combines with J gene TRBJ2-7; no definite D call. Trimming shortened V by 1 base and J by 5 bases, and 6 bases separated the two germline ends. CDR1 is DFQATT and CDR2 is SNEGSKA in the germline V gene (reference sequence). The CDR3 loop spans 11 amino acids. The CDR3 region is CSARGGDEQYF. Here the CDR3 DNA reads TGCAGTGCTAGAGGGGGTGACGAGCAGTACTTC.

Regarding this clonotype: At one of its ends the junction is not consistent with the germline gene, which may arise from a read error. The chain combines TRBV7-3 with TRBJ2-7; possibly TRBD1 for D (6 bases). Germline CDR1 reads SGHTA; CDR2 reads FQGTGA. The CDR3 is 12 amino acids. The CDR3 spells CASSLSGGEQRF. The CDR3 DNA reads as TGTGCCAGCAGCTTATCTGGGGGCGAGCAGCGCTTC.

This sequence joins TRBV2 and TRBJ1-1; D gene uncertain. V lost 4 bases to trimming and J lost 0 bases, with 9 bases between them. Germline CDR1 is SNHLY and CDR2 is FYNNEI. The CDR3 totals 14 residues. CDR3 protein: CASSGNIMNTEAFF. CDR3 DNA sequence: TGTGCCAGCAGTGGCAACATTATGAACACTGAAGCTTTCTTT. Filled out from reference TRBV2 and TRBJ1-1, the complete variable domain reads EPEVTQTPSHQVTQMGQEVILRCVPISNHLYFYWYRQILGQKVEFLVSFYNNEISEKSEIFDDQFSVERPDGSNFTLKIRSTKLEDSAMYFCASSGNIMNTEAFFGQGTRLTVV.

About this clonotype: The CDR3 does not end in the conserved phenylalanine or tryptophan, so this is likely a read error. The gene calls are TRBV7-2 and TRBJ2-1; D tentatively reads TRBD1 or TRBD2 (6 bases each). V was pared by 5 bases and J by 10 bases, with 21 bases between. There are 15 residues in the CDR3. CDR1 and CDR2 from the germline V gene are SGHTA and FQGNSA. The CDR3 spells CASSIRGWGAPEQFL. In DNA form, the CDR3 reads TGTGCCAGCAGCATAAGAGGGTGGGGGGCTCCCGAGCAGTTCCTC.

The chain couples TRBV6-5 to TRBJ2-7; 11 nucleotides line up with TRBD1. V dropped 2 bases and J dropped 3; count of bases not matched to a gene: 6. In germline, CDR1 is MNHEY, CDR2 SVGAGI. This CDR3 is 16 amino acids long. The CDR3 sequence: CASSYPSGTGGYEQYF. The CDR3 DNA reads as TGTGCCAGCAGTTACCCATCCGGGACAGGGGGCTACGAGCAGTACTTC.

This clonotype appeared many times. This rearrangement joins TRBV24-1 to TRBJ2-2; D unclear. V dropped 3 bases and J dropped 6 bases, with 10 bases sitting between them. Per germline, CDR1 KGHDR and CDR2 SFDVKD. The CDR3 has 14 amino acids. The CDR3 region has the DNA TGTGCCACCAGTGATGGGGAACATCCCGGGGAGCTGTTTTTT. Translated, it gives CATSDGEHPGELFF.

This clonotype was found a few times. The J gene is TRBJ1-6, the V gene TRBV4-3; D unclear. V lost 3 bases and J lost 0, with 9 bases in between. The CDR3 length is 16 residues. CDR1 is LGHNA, CDR2 YSLEER, per germline. CDR3 nucleotides: TGCGCCAGCAGCCAGAGTTTGAGCTCCTATAATTCACCCCTCCACTTT. Its translation is CASSQSLSSYNSPLHF.

This clonotype appeared a single time. At one boundary the junction diverges from the germline segment, which might be a read error. V usage is TRBV29-1 and J usage is TRBJ1-2; no clear D gene. The germline gives CDR1 SQVTM, CDR2 ANQGSEA. CDR3 size: 12 residues. In DNA, the CDR3 is TGCAGCGTTGAAGAAACGAACTATGGCTGCACCTTC. Its translation: CSVEETNYGCTF.

This clonotype was counted between two and nine times. The chain joins TRBV7-9 to TRBJ2-5; 7 bases align to TRBD1. Germline CDR1 is SEHNR and CDR2 is FQNEAQ (reference sequence). The CDR3 length is 15 residues. Trimming at V came to 7 bases and at J to 5 bases, leaving 13 bases not matched to a gene. CDR3 DNA: TGTGCCAGCACTACCGGCAGGCAGGGGGATGAGACCCAGTACTTC. It is translated as CASTTGRQGDETQYF.

This clonotype was observed a few times. The chain recombines TRBV4-1 with TRBJ2-7, with D maybe TRBD1 (5 bases). CDR1 and CDR2 from the germline V gene are MGHRA and YSYEKL. The CDR3 consists of 14 residues. Trimming took 1 base from V and 2 from J, leaving 9 bases between them. The CDR3 coding sequence is TGCGCCAGCAGCCAAGTTACAGGAACCTACGAGCAGTACTTC. This sequence encodes CASSQVTGTYEQYF.

The chain has TRBV12-3 or TRBV12-4 and TRBJ1-2, with a possible D match to TRBD1 (5 bases). The V gene lost 2 bases and the J gene lost 4 bases, with 11 bases spanning the gap. The CDR3 is 14 residues long. The CDR3 loop is CASSLPGSGYGYTF. CDR3 nucleotide sequence: TGTGCCAGCAGTTTACCAGGGTCGGGCTATGGCTACACCTTC.

There are a few counts of this clonotype. The V gene is TRBV11-1, the J gene TRBJ2-7, with 8 bases fitting TRBD1. Per the germline V gene, CDR1 is SGHAT and CDR2 is FQDESV (reference sequence). V lost 1 base, J lost 11 bases, and 7 bases stayed unmatched. The CDR3 is 13 residues long. The CDR3 reads CASSLDLVTGEYF. CDR3 DNA: TGTGCCAGCAGCTTAGATTTGGTGACAGGGGAGTACTTC.

The table lists this clonotype with a few counts. CDR3 DNA: TGTGCCAGCAGCGGGACTAGCATTCGCTCCTACGAGCAGTACTTC. Translated, it gives CASSGTSIRSYEQYF. V usage is TRBV6-2 or TRBV6-3 and J usage is TRBJ2-7; 9 nucleotides match TRBD2. The V and J ends lost 6 bases and 0 bases, in that order; junction bases with no gene match: 6. CDR3 length: 15 residues. Germline CDR1 and CDR2: MNHEY and SVGEGT.

At least ten counts were recorded for this clonotype. This chain links TRBV7-6 with TRBJ2-5; TRBD1 matches at 7 bases. Germline trimming cut 1 base from V and 5 bases from J; bases unmatched to any gene: 7. The CDR3 extends over 15 amino acids. From germline, CDR1 is SGHVS and CDR2 FNYEAQ. In DNA, the CDR3 is TGTGCCAGCAGCTTAGAAAGGACAGGAAGGGAGACCCAGTACTTC. Its translation: CASSLERTGRETQYF.